Listed here is a single TCR beta chain. The CDR3 spans 12 residues. Deletions cut 0 bases from V and 7 bases from J, with 6 bases between. Per the germline V gene, CDR1 is LNHNV and CDR2 is YYDKDF (reference sequence). The sequenced target, TCR beta, came from blood CD8+ and CD4+ T cells. The entry originates in a study of CD8 T cells in Susac syndrome. The RNA, about 0.5 to 1 ug, was put through reverse transcription using random hexamers. Multiplex immunoSEQ PCR targeted 54 Vbeta and 13 Jbeta TCR beta segments. Using its own MiXCR run on the immunoSEQ multiplex PCR reads, TCRdb lists one record per CDR3 protein. The sample lists roughly 130,000 distinct CDR3 sequences, about 94% occurring once.

This clonotype was obtained from a human donor with multiple sclerosis. The chain has TRBV15 and TRBJ2-5; D uncertain. Sequencing input: CD4+ T cells from PBMCs. The CDR3 protein is CATSRDSGTQYF. As DNA, the CDR3 is TGTGCCACCAGCAGAGATTCAGGGACCCAGTACTTC.